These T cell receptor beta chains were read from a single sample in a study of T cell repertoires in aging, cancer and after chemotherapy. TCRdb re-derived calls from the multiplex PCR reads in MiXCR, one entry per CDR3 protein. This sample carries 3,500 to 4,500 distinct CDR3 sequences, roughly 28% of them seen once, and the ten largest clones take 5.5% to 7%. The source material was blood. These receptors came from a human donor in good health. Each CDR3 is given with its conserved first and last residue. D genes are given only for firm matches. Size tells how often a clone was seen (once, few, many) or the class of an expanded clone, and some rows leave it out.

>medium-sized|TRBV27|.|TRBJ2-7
CASSFGDTYEQYF
TGTGCCAGCAGTTTTGGGGACACCTACGAGCAGTACTTC
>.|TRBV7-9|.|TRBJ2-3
CASSQGVKPSTDTQYF
TGTGCCAGCAGCCAGGGCGTCAAACCTAGCACAGATACGCAGTATTTT
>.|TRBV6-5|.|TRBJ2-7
CASSPAKFGGAYEQYF
TGTGCCAGCAGCCCAGCCAAATTCGGGGGAGCCTACGAGCAGTACTTC
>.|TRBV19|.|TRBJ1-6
CASSIKGALNSPLHF
TGTGCCAGTAGTATTAAGGGAGCCCTTAATTCACCCCTCCACTTT
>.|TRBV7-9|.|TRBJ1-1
CASSPPDGMNTEAFF
TGTGCCAGCAGCCCCCCGGACGGAATGAACACTGAAGCTTTCTTT
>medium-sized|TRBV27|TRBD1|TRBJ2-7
CASSLQGANYEQYF
TGTGCCAGCAGTCTACAGGGGGCAAACTACGAGCAGTACTTC
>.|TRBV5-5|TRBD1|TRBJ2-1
CASTGTGAYNEQFF
TGCGCCAGCACCGGGACAGGAGCTTACAATGAGCAGTTCTTC
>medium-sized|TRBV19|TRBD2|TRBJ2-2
CASNPRGGRSNTGELFF
TGTGCCAGTAACCCACGCGGGGGACGGTCGAACACCGGGGAGCTGTTTTTT
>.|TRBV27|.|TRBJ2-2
CASSFRPPREAAGELFF
TGTGCCAGCAGTTTTCGCCCCCCTCGGGAAGCGGCCGGGGAGCTGTTTTTT
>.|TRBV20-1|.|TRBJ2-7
CSASPASAGKRYEQYF
TGCAGTGCTAGCCCCGCCTCGGCAGGGAAGAGGTACGAGCAGTACTTC
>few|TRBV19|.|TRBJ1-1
CASRPPLRDTEAFF
TGTGCCAGTAGGCCCCCCTTGAGGGACACTGAAGCTTTCTTT
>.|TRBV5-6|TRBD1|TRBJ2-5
CASRGTGQETQYF
TGTGCCAGCAGAGGGACAGGTCAAGAGACCCAGTACTTC
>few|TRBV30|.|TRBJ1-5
CAWRSSVSNQPQHF
TGTGCCTGGAGATCGTCAGTAAGCAATCAGCCCCAGCATTTT
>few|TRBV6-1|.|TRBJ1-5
CASSEEGDSNQPQHF
TGTGCCAGCAGTGAAGAAGGCGATAGCAATCAGCCCCAGCATTTT
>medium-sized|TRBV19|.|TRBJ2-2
CASRWGGPGGELFF
TGTGCCAGTAGGTGGGGGGGCCCAGGCGGGGAGCTGTTTTTT
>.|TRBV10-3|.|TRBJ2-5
CAISEAEYGETQYF
TGTGCCATCAGTGAGGCTGAGTACGGGGAGACCCAGTACTTC
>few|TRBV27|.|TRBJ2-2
CASSGAHPPTGELFF
TGTGCCAGCAGTGGAGCCCATCCTCCCACCGGGGAGCTGTTTTTT
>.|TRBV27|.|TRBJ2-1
CASSPQGNEQFF
TGTGCCAGCAGTCCACAGGGAAATGAGCAGTTCTTC
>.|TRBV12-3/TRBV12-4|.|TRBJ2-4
CASSLFRTVDKNIQYF
TGTGCCAGCAGTTTATTCCGGACTGTAGACAAAAACATTCAGTACTTC
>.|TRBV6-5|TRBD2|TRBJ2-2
CASSYSKSERGIYTGELFF
TGTGCCAGCAGTTACTCGAAAAGCGAGCGGGGGATTTATACCGGGGAGCTGTTTTTT
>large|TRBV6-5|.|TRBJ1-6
CASSPLKTAYWNSPLHF
TGTGCCAGCAGCCCCCTAAAGACAGCCTATTGGAATTCACCCCTCCACTTT
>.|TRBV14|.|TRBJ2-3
CASSQSLQSWDTQYF
TGTGCCAGCAGCCAAAGTCTACAATCATGGGATACGCAGTATTTT
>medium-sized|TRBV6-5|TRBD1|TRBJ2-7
CASSYLSSGTAYEQYF
TGTGCCAGCAGTTACCTTTCTTCGGGGACAGCATACGAGCAGTACTTC
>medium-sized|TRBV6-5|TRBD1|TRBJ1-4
CASSHDRAANEKLFF
TGTGCCAGCAGTCACGACAGGGCTGCTAATGAAAAACTGTTTTTT
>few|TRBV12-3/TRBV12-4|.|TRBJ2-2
CASRMRPGELFF
TGTGCCAGCAGGATGCGTCCCGGGGAGCTGTTTTTT
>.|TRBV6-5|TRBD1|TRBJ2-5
CASRGTGFKETQYF
TGTGCCAGCAGGGGGACAGGGTTTAAAGAGACCCAGTACTTC
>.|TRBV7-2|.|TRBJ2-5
CASSLWPSQETQYF
TGTGCCAGCAGCTTATGGCCCAGTCAAGAGACCCAGTACTTC
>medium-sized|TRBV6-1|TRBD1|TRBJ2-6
CASRNDRVGANVLTF
TGTGCCAGCCGGAACGACAGGGTAGGGGCCAACGTCCTGACTTTC
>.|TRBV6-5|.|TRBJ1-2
CASSYELAGYTF
TGTGCCAGCAGTTACGAGCTGGCTGGCTACACCTTC
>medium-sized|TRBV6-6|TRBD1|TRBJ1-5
CASTRQGMDQPQHF
TGTGCCAGCACACGACAGGGGATGGATCAGCCCCAGCATTTT
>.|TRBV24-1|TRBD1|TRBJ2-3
CATSDSDRPTDTQYF
TGTGCCACCAGTGACTCGGACAGGCCCACAGATACGCAGTATTTT
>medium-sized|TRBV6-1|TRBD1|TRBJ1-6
CASCTGASPLHF
TGTGCCAGCTGCACAGGGGCTTCACCCCTCCACTTT
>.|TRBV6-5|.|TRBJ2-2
CASTRGSGGTVELFF
TGTGCCAGCACCAGGGGTTCTGGGGGGACCGTGGAGCTGTTTTTT
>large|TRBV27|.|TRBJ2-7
CASSVTWQGYEQYF
TGTGCCAGCAGTGTAACGTGGCAGGGCTACGAGCAGTACTTC
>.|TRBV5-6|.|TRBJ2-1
CASRRYNEQFF
TGCGCCAGCAGACGCTACAATGAGCAGTTCTTC
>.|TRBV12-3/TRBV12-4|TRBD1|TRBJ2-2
CASSSSVTGDTGELFF
TGTGCCAGCAGTTCTTCCGTCACAGGGGACACCGGGGAGCTGTTTTTT
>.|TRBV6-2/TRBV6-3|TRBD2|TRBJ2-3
CASSRPTGSGGGNTQYF
TGTGCCAGCAGTAGACCAACCGGGAGCGGGGGTGGTAATACGCAGTATTTT
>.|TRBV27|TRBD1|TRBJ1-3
CASSLLAGGTGNTIYF
TGTGCCAGCAGTTTATTGGCAGGGGGCACAGGAAACACCATATATTTT
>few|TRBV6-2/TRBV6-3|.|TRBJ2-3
CASSSYGRDTQYF
TGTGCCAGCAGTTCCTATGGGAGAGATACGCAGTATTTT
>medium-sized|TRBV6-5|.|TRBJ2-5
CASSPRRETQYF
TGTGCCAGCAGCCCCCGGCGCGAGACCCAGTACTTC
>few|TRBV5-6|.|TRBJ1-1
CASSYITGEAFF
TGTGCCAGCAGCTACATCACGGGGGAAGCTTTCTTT
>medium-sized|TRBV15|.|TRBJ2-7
CATSRDIRSEQYF
TGTGCCACCAGCAGAGATATACGGAGCGAGCAGTACTTC
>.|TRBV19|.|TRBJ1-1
CASDGRVGTEAFF
TGTGCCAGCGATGGCAGGGTCGGGACTGAAGCTTTCTTT
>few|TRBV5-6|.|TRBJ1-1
CASSFGENTEAFF
TGTGCCAGCAGCTTTGGGGAGAACACTGAAGCTTTCTTT
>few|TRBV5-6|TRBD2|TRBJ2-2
CASSLRIAGGRGELFF
TGTGCCAGCAGCCTGCGGATAGCGGGGGGGCGCGGGGAGCTGTTTTTT
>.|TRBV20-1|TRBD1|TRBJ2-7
CSALDQGAAYEQYF
TGCAGTGCTTTAGATCAGGGGGCGGCCTACGAGCAGTACTTC
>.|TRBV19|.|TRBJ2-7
CASSIDLDSYEQYF
TGTGCCAGTAGTATAGATTTGGACTCCTACGAGCAGTACTTC
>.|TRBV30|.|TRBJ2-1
CAWTRGSRFNNEQFF
TGTGCCTGGACTCGGGGGTCGCGTTTCAACAATGAGCAGTTCTTC
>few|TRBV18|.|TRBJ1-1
CASSPSPQSEAFF
TGTGCCAGCTCACCATCCCCGCAGAGCGAAGCTTTCTTT
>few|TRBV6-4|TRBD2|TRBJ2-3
CASSTAAGGVNTQYF
TGTGCCAGCTCGACCGCCGCGGGGGGGGTTAATACGCAGTATTTT
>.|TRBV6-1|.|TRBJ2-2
CASSGLGGGGGGELFF
TGTGCCAGCAGTGGACTAGGGGGGGGGGGGGGCGGGGAGCTGTTTTTT